The clone carrying this T cell receptor beta chain was detected only a few times. Its antigen is currently unknown. The V and J ends lost 9 bases and 4 bases, in that order; junction bases with no gene match: 17. Germline V gene data show CDR1 as MNHEY and CDR2 as SMNVEV (reference sequence). The CDR3 totals 17 residues. This record belongs to a study of cytomegalovirus exposure and HLA in healthy donors. Notes on the study in general: Sequencing likely generated an artifact that appeared as a cluster of highly shared sequence variants. Confirmation was obtained in vitro that a few CMV-associated chains are specific for CMV antigens.

Healthy bone marrow donors made up the donor group. A multiplex PCR was run with 60 Vbeta primers and 13 Jbeta primers. Generated by immunoSEQ multiplex PCR, the TCRdb table keeps only in-frame clones and is missing some. The table records approximately 86,000 clones, 85% of them present only once. The receptor comes from a man aged 40-55 years in good health and CMV-seropositive. This chain joins TRBV27 and TRBJ2-5; 10 nucleotides align to TRBD1. Sequences were obtained from PBMCs. The CDR3 spells CASARDRGRLLTETQYF. DNA of the CDR3: TGTGCCAGTGCCCGGGACAGGGGACGACTATTGACAGAGACCCAGTACTTC.